Given below is one TCR beta chain in context. In germline, CDR1 is LNHDA, CDR2 SQIVND (reference sequence). Trimming at V came to 2 bases and at J to 4 bases, leaving 13 bases not matched to a gene. The CDR3 consists of 19 residues. The sample belongs to a study of blood T cell repertoires in COVID-19. Study at large: From the United States, Italy and Spain came samples of acute and convalescent COVID-19. PBMCs, B-cell-depleted T cells, or T cells provided the cDNA or gDNA that made up the material.

This table comes from immunoSEQ multiplex PCR, and its TCRdb copy is limited to in-frame clones, with some not included. The data contain around 260,000 clones, around 90% of them singletons. Sample: peripheral blood. This sequence joins TRBV19 and TRBJ2-2; TRBD1 matches at 10 bases. This TCR came from a woman in her 70s with COVID-19, enrolled during active disease. The CDR3: CASSIRIPRGQGITGELFF. The CDR3 nucleotides are TGTGCCAGTAGTATACGGATCCCCCGGGGACAGGGGATCACCGGGGAGCTGTTTTTT.